A selection of T cell receptor beta chains follows, all from one sample in a study of neoadjuvant anti-PD-1 for oral cavity cancer. The assay was immunoSEQ multiplex PCR, and TCRdb's table has in-frame clones only and misses some. Of more than 8,000 clones in the sample, around 66% were seen once. Sequencing used PBMCs, obtained after nivolumab (anti-PD-1) treatment. The receptors originated from a person between 40 and 79 years old with oral cavity squamous cell carcinoma. Both conserved end residues are part of each CDR3. D genes are given only for firm matches. Not all rows give a size; the values are once, few, many and, for expanded clones, a class.

14 | once | TRBJ1-1 | NA | TRBV5-1 | TGCGCCAGCAGCTTAAACGGGGGGAACACTGAAGCTTTCTTT | CASSLNGGNTEAFF
20 | NA | TRBJ2-5 | TRBD1 | TRBV12-5 | TGTGCTAGTGGTTTGGTACCCCCCGGACAGGGGAAACGTCGCGGGGAGACCCAGTACTTC | CASGLVPPGQGKRRGETQYF
16 | few | TRBJ1-3 | TRBD1 | TRBV10-3 | TGTGCCATCGGACAGGGGCGCTCCCTCTCTGGAAACACCATATATTTT | CAIGQGRSLSGNTIYF
17 | NA | TRBJ2-5 | TRBD2 | TRBV6-4 | TGTGCCAGCCTAGAATCGACTAGCGGGAGTTCTAGGCAGACCCAGTACTTC | CASLESTSGSSRQTQYF
12 | once | TRBJ2-7 | TRBD1 | TRBV6-5 | TGTGCCAGCAGGGACAGGGCTGGGGAGCAGTACTTC | CASRDRAGEQYF
13 | few | TRBJ1-5 | NA | TRBV13 | TGTGCCAGCAGCTTAGGACCTTATCAGCCCCAGCATTTT | CASSLGPYQPQHF
12 | NA | TRBJ2-7 | TRBD1 | TRBV5-1 | TGCGCCAGCAGCGGGGGGACAGGAGAGCAGTACTTC | CASSGGTGEQYF
14 | NA | TRBJ1-6 | NA | TRBV7-2 | TGTGCCAGCAGCTTAGCTGGAATTCGGTCACCCCTCCACTTT | CASSLAGIRSPLHF
13 | NA | TRBJ2-7 | NA | TRBV28 | TGTGCCAGCAGTTTTACCAGGGGCTACGAGCAGTACTTC | CASSFTRGYEQYF
18 | NA | TRBJ1-5 | TRBD1 | TRBV4-1 | TGCGCCAGCAGCCAGGAGTTTAGGTCAGGGGGGAGCAATCAGCCCCAGCATTTT | CASSQEFRSGGSNQPQHF
15 | once | TRBJ2-1 | NA | TRBV9 | TGTGCCAGCAGCGAGGGCCTTAGGGGAGAAAAAGAGCAGTTCTTC | CASSEGLRGEKEQFF
18 | few | TRBJ2-7 | NA | TRBV4-1 | TGCGCCAGCAGCCAAGATTGGCTGAAGGGGGGACAGTCCTACGAGCAGTACTTC | CASSQDWLKGGQSYEQYF
14 | NA | TRBJ1-6 | NA | TRBV27 | TGTGCCAGCAAGAAACTCGACAGGAATTCACCCCTCCACTTT | CASKKLDRNSPLHF
13 | NA | TRBJ1-1 | NA | TRBV7-9 | TGTGCCAGCAGCTTAGCGGGGGACACTGAAGCTTTCTTT | CASSLAGDTEAFF
15 | NA | TRBJ1-5 | NA | TRBV30 | TGTGCCTGGAGTGTACCCAGGGAGATGTACCAGCCCCAGCATTTT | CAWSVPREMYQPQHF
16 | NA | TRBJ2-1 | TRBD2 | TRBV7-9 | TGTGCCAGCAGTCCGGGGAGCGGGGGGTCCTACAATGAGCAGTTCTTC | CASSPGSGGSYNEQFF
15 | few | TRBJ2-7 | TRBD1 | TRBV28 | TGTGCCAGCAGTTTTGCCAGGACAGGATCCTACGAGCAGTACTTC | CASSFARTGSYEQYF
15 | NA | TRBJ2-3 | TRBD1 | TRBV11-2 | TGTGCCAGCAGCTCGGACAGGCGGGGCACAGATACGCAGTATTTT | CASSSDRRGTDTQYF
16 | once | TRBJ2-2 | NA | TRBV30 | TGTGCCTGGATTCTCATGGGAGCAGGGAGTAGTAGGGAGCTGTTTTTT | CAWILMGAGSSRELFF